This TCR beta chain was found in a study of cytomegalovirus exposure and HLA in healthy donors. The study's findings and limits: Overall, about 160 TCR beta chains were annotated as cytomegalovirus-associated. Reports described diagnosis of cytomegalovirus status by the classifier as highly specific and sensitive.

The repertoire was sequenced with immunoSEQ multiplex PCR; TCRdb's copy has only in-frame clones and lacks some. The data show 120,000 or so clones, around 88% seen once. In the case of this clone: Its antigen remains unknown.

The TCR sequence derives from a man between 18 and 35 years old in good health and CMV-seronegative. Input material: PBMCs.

The CDR3 nucleotides read TGTGCCAGCAGGGGCGGGGGGGCGAACACCGGGGAGCTGTTTTTT. Encoded protein: CASRGGGANTGELFF. The chain has TRBV27 and TRBJ2-2; 9 bases map to TRBD2. The V gene's germline CDR1 is MNHEY and CDR2 SMNVEV (reference sequence). The CDR3 runs 15 residues. V was pared by 6 bases and J by 0 bases, with 2 bases of the junction left unmatched.